This T cell receptor beta chain was retrieved from a study of blood T cell repertoires in COVID-19. Background on the study: Sites in the United States, Italy and Spain provided acute and convalescent COVID-19 samples.

J lost 9 bases, V lost 11 bases, and 18 bases had no gene match. Per germline, CDR1 MDHEN and CDR2 SYDVKM. The CDR3 has 14 residues. As handled by the study authors: Using reference gene primer amplification, nucleated cell counts were estimated. The repertoire was sequenced with immunoSEQ multiplex PCR; TCRdb's copy has only in-frame clones and lacks some. V and J calls and clone size follow that table, whereas D and trimming were derived from the DNA. This table has 100,000 or so clones, 81% appearing once. This clone was counted once. The chain couples TRBV28 to TRBJ2-7, with 8 positions matching TRBD1. Input material: peripheral blood. The clonotype comes from an older man with acute or convalescent COVID-19. The DNA of the CDR3 is TGTGCCGGCACTTCGACCGACATACAGGGGGTGCAGTACTTC. Amino acid sequence: CAGTSTDIQGVQYF.